These 3 T cell receptor beta chains originate from one sample sequenced in a study of blood T cell repertoires in COVID-19 (dated by TCRdb to about 2020). Library generation was performed with the immunoSEQ multiplex PCR assay. Imported from immuneACCESS, the table was reduced by TCRdb to in-frame sequences with V and J called. These copies leave out some clones; in studies compared against another copy, an unresolved V gene accounts for under half, and the cause of the remainder is not known. This sample holds roughly 190,000 clones; about four fifths were observed only once. Approximately 9.9% of the sample is held by the ten biggest clonotypes. Sequencing was done on a sample of peripheral blood. The receptors derive from a woman in her 40s with COVID-19, enrolled during active disease.

This chain uses TRBV6-1 with TRBJ1-2; the D gene is possibly TRBD1 (5 bases). Germline CDR1 MNHNS, CDR2 SASEGT. V was pared by 2 bases and J by 8 bases, with 18 bases between. The CDR3 extends over 15 amino acids. In DNA form, the CDR3 reads TGTGCCAGCAGTGAAACGCGCGGGACCGCCCGCGGCTACACCTTC. It translates to CASSETRGTARGYTF.

This clone has just a few counts. The chain employs TRBV7-8 and TRBJ1-3; no firm D call. CDR1 is SGHVS and CDR2 is FQNEAQ in the germline V gene. Trimming removed 1 base at V and 0 bases at J, with 13 bases between. This CDR3 is 17 amino acids long. CDR3 amino acids: CASSLVGLPLSGNTIYF. DNA for the CDR3: TGTGCCAGCAGCTTAGTTGGCTTACCCCTCTCTGGAAACACCATATATTTT. Together with reference TRBV7-8 and TRBJ1-3, the CDR3 gives the full variable domain: GAGVSQSPRYKVAKRGQDVALRCDPISGHVSLFWYQQALGQGPEFLTYFQNEAQLDKSGLPSDRFFAERPEGSVSTLKIQRTQQEDSAVYLCASSLVGLPLSGNTIYFGEGSWLTVV.

The chain has TRBV29-1 and TRBJ2-7; possibly TRBD2 for D (7 bases). Germline loops: CDR1 SQVTM, CDR2 ANQGSEA. The CDR3 consists of 13 residues. V lost 0 bases, J lost 7 bases, and 13 bases lay in between. The CDR3 region has the DNA TGCAGCGTTGAAGATACGGGGGGCTGGGAGCAGTACTTC. Translating gives CSVEDTGGWEQYF.